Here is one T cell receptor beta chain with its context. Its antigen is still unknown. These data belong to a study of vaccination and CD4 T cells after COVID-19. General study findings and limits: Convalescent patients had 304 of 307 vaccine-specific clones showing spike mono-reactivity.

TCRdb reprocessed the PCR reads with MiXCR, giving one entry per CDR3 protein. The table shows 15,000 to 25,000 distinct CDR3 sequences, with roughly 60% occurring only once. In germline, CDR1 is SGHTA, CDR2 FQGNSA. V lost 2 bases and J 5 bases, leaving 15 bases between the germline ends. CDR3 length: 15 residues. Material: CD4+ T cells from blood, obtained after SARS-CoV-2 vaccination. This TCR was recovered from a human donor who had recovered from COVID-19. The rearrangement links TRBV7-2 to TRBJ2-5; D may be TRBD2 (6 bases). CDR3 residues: CASSLSGSVWETQYF. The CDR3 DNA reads TGTGCCAGCAGCTTAAGCGGGTCGGTCTGGGAGACCCAGTACTTC.